Described below is a single T cell receptor (beta chain) sequence and its context. What antigen it recognizes has not been identified. No base qualities exist here, and no much larger clone lies one base off it. The record originates from a study of T-cell memory formation after mild COVID-19 (dated by TCRdb to about 2021). Some background on the complete study: Most TCR sequence clusters were specific to one of the two donors. Longitudinal TCRalpha and TCRbeta repertoire sequencing tracked T-cell clones expanding and contracting after mild COVID-19 in a couple of donors. Two young, previously healthy adult volunteers, one female and one male, were included in the cohort.

Ficoll-Paque density gradient centrifugation was used to isolate PBMCs. Study-wide conclusions, independent of this receptor: Some responding clones were found in pre-infection memory, which suggests that pre-existing cross-reactive memory T cells took part in the SARS-CoV-2 response. Only a couple of mild cases were covered by the study, and larger cohorts that include severe cases with pre-infection samples were considered necessary. Whether the second-wave clones peaking on day 37 were SARS-CoV-2 specific was not confirmed. Contracting CD4+ clones were located mainly in the CM and EM memory subsets, whereas CD8+ clones were found to be enriched in EMRA. From day 15 to 85, contracting clones showed balanced CD4/CD8 phenotypes, whereas a second wave of clones that expanded from day 15 to 37 leaned towards CD4+.

CDR1 and CDR2 were assigned from the germline V gene (reference sequence) as SEHNR and FQNEAQ. The CDR3 measures 16 amino acids from cysteine to phenylalanine. CDR3 DNA only is kept here, 48 bases in frame from base 1. At the junction V is shortened by 2 bases and J by 0 bases, with 8 bases in between. The data were produced on an Illumina NovaSeq 6000. Using 5'RACE with constant-segment primers, TCRalpha and TCRbeta cDNA libraries were constructed, with sample barcodes and unique molecular identifiers added in the process. Trizol reagent was used to extract RNA from every sample. The libraries were amplified in two PCR steps, and the second step added a second sample barcode and Illumina TruSeq adapters. Libraries were sequenced on an Illumina NovaSeq with 2 x 150 bp paired-end reads. From the authors' description of their analysis: Reads were demultiplexed and collapsed into UMI-guided consensus sequences with migec v1.2.7. With mixcr v2.1.11, UMI consensuses were aligned to TRA and TRB V and J templates and assembled into clonotypes. Expanded or contracted clonotypes were those called significant by both edgeR and NoisET, with noise models trained on biological replicates. For edgeR calls, the cutoffs were a false discovery rate-adjusted p below 0.01 and a log2 fold-change threshold of 1. As an exploratory analysis of dynamics, max-normalized trajectories of the 1000 most abundant clonotypes were examined by PCA with hierarchical clustering. Separately sequenced CD4+ and CD8+ repertoires were used to assign the CD4 or CD8 phenotype of responding clones. TCRdb passed the public sequencing reads through fastp at Q25 and MiXCR, retaining productive beta sequences. Here each entry gathers all rows of one CDR3 protein and keeps the most common genes and DNA. Clone size and V and J calls follow TCRdb, not the original study. This sample comprises roughly 68,000 distinct CDR3 sequences, approximately 15% of them detected only once. The top ten constitute about 31% of the sample.

Specimen: PBMCs or a T cell subset sorted from them (not recorded which). The TCR comes from an adult woman who had mild COVID-19 (a few samples of this study predate the infection). The sample titles of this study are shuffled in the database, so cell type and time point are left out; the donor was told from shared clones. Recombination linked TRBV7-9 to TRBJ2-6; the D gene assignment is ambiguous. The sequenced DNA: TGTGCCAGCAGCTTACTGGGTATCTCTGGGGCCAACGTCCTGACTTTC. Translated, this is CASSLLGISGANVLTF.